The present T cell receptor (beta chain) was sequenced within a study of T cell responses to AZD1222 COVID-19 vaccine (dated by TCRdb to the early 2020s). About the full investigation: Because spike-specific TCR depth and breadth did not differ between the two schedules, AZD1222 recipients who got a second dose at roughly 4 weeks were pooled with those who got a second dose at roughly 12 weeks. TCR sequencing was performed for 230 to 250 trial participants, of whom about 200 were given two doses of AZD1222 and 26 were given two doses of MenACWY control vaccine. Enrollment into the trials was organized by age into subgroups of 18-55, 56-69 and 70-plus years, and those subgroups contained approximately 150, 30 and 60 TCR-sequenced participants, respectively. The paper as a whole reports these results and caveats: Vaccine-associated CD4 TCRs spanned the whole spike protein, with dominant responses in regions 160-218 and 743-854. The 56-69-year group was small, and its depth increase did not reach significance, likely because of low power. Nearly half of unique spike-specific TCRs reportedly recognized epitopes outside regions mutated in the B.1.351 and B.1.1.7 variants. Spike-specific TCR breadth and depth rose significantly after two AZD1222 doses compared with day 0 and with MenACWY recipients. Participants were mostly white British and included more females than males, and it was suggested by the authors that clonal diversity may have been underestimated. Conclusions about previously exposed vaccinees are limited, since just six AZD1222 recipients were seropositive for SARS-CoV-2 at baseline. No day 14 peak-response samples were available, so repertoires were characterized only after the peak T cell response.

Based on the germline V gene (reference sequence), the CDR1 and CDR2 sequences are SEHNR and FQNEAQ. From cysteine to phenylalanine, the CDR3 is 15 amino acids long. The only DNA kept is the CDR3, 45 bases in frame from the first base. Between the V and J ends, shortened by 5 bases and 2 bases respectively, the junction contains 12 bases. The CDR3 regions of human TCRbeta chains were analyzed by immunosequencing. The authors' pipeline ran thus. Repertoire TCRs were checked for matches against a reference library of SARS-CoV-2-specific TCRs that had been generated using the MIRA antigen-specificity platform. Breadth was defined as the fraction of unique TCRs that were SARS-CoV-2-associated. Depth was defined as the fraction of total T cells that were SARS-CoV-2-associated. Using the MIRA data, each spike-specific TCR was assigned both to the spike region to which the TCR was reactive and to a CD4 or CD8 class. Log10-transformed breadth and depth values were compared by one-way ANOVA with Sidak's multiple comparisons tests. The source is immuneACCESS, and TCRdb retained only in-frame sequences with V and J called. Part of the clones is not carried over; for the studies checked, unresolved V genes explain less than half of this, and the remainder is unexplained. The V and J calls and clone size are taken from that table; D and trimming were inferred from the DNA. The table for this sample lists 130,000 or so clones; 86% of them were counted only once. The ten largest clones take up 12% of the sample.

Comments on this clone: Its antigen has not been determined. The input lacks base qualities; no much larger clone sits a single base away.

This specimen's time point label, interpreted: baseline before first vaccination. Samples from vaccinated people were obtained from the UK trials COV001 and COV002, which included a single-blind randomized controlled phase 2/3 trial of AZD1222 (ChAdOx1 nCoV-19) in healthy adults. For TCRbeta chain sequencing, PBMC samples from trial participants were taken at day 0 and at day 28 after the second dose. The origin of this receptor is an adult in good health. The chain couples TRBV7-9 to TRBJ1-4; the D gene is perhaps TRBD1, from 5 matching bases. Material: peripheral blood, obtained on day 0 of AZD1222 vaccination. CDR3 sequence: CASSPGGVTNEKLFF. In nucleotides, the sequence is TGTGCCAGCAGCCCCGGAGGGGTGACTAATGAAAAACTGTTTTTT.